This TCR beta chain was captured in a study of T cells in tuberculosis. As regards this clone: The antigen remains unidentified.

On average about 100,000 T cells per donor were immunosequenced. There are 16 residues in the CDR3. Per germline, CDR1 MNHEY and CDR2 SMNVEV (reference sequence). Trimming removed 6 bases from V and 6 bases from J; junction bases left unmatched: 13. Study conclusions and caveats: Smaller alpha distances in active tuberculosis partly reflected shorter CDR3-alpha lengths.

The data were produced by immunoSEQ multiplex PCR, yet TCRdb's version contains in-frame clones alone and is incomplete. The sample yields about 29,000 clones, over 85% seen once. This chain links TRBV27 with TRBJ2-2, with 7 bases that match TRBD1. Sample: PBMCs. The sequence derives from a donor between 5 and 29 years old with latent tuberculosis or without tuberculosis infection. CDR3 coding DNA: TGTGCCAGCAGCCTCGGGACAGTTTCCCCGGCCGGGGAGCTGTTTTTT. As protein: CASSLGTVSPAGELFF.